A single sample is the source of the 22 T cell receptor beta chains below, sequenced in a study of response to subunit inactivated influenza vaccine (dated by TCRdb to 2016 to 2019). Preparation of the library involved RT-PCR. Sequencing took place on an Illumina HiSeq 2500. The public reads were reprocessed in TCRdb via fastp at Q25 and MiXCR, keeping in-frame beta chains. Every entry covers one CDR3 protein and lists the most common genes and DNA from its rows. The sample has 500,000 to 600,000 distinct CDR3 sequences on record, 15% to 20% of them singletons. The ten largest clones take up 2.5% to 3.5% of the sample. Sequencing was performed on CD4+ T cells sorted from PBMCs, taken around 2 years after vaccination. These receptors were obtained from a man aged 45 to 75 who received an inactivated influenza vaccine. Donor details come from another sample of the same person, matched by shared clones.

J is TRBJ1-1 and V is TRBV7-6; D is ambiguous. The length of the CDR3 is 13 residues. Germline V CDR1 and CDR2: SGHVS, FNYEAQ. V was cut by 5 bases and J by 3 bases, with 10 bases left in between. The CDR3: CASSRSGDTEAFF. CDR3 DNA sequence: TGTGCCAGCAGCCGAAGTGGGGACACTGAAGCTTTCTTT.

The chain joins TRBV3-1 to TRBJ2-7; D unclear. The CDR3 is 15 amino acids. Between the trimmed V and J ends, which lost 1 base and 7 bases, there was a span of 17 bases. Germline V gives CDR1 LGHDT, CDR2 YNNKEL (reference sequence). The DNA for the CDR3 is TGTGCCAGCAGCCAAGGGCCGAATTCCGGGTGGGAGCAGTACTTC. Its protein product is CASSQGPNSGWEQYF.

This clonotype has at least ten counts. The genes are TRBV15 and TRBJ1-1; no clear D gene. Deletions cut 3 bases from V and 1 base from J, with 12 bases between. The CDR3 is 15 residues long. CDR1 is LNHNV and CDR2 is YYDKDF in the germline V gene (reference sequence). The CDR3: CATSRARLRNTEAFF. CDR3 DNA sequence: TGTGCCACCAGCAGGGCGCGACTGAGGAACACTGAAGCTTTCTTT. The variable domain in full, with the rest retrieved from reference TRBV15 and TRBJ1-1, is DAMVIQNPRYQVTQFGKPVTLSCSQTLNHNVMYWYQQKSSQAPKLLFHYYDKDFNNEADTPDNFQSRRPNTSFCFLDIRSPGLGDTAMYLCATSRARLRNTEAFFGQGTRLTVV.

This sequence joins TRBV3-1 and TRBJ1-2, with 10 bases fitting TRBD1. V gave up 6 bases and J gave up 6 bases; unmatched junction bases: 13. CDR3 length equals 16 residues. The germline V gene has CDR1 LGHDT and CDR2 YNNKEL (reference sequence). Here the CDR3 DNA reads TGTGCCAGCAGTTCGAGACCGGGACAGGGGAAAGATGGCTACACCTTC. It is translated as CASSSRPGQGKDGYTF.

In this sample, this clonotype turned up a few times. The J gene is TRBJ2-7, the V gene TRBV28; 7 positions match TRBD1. With V trimmed by 6 bases and J by 3 bases, 11 bases remained unmatched. In germline, CDR1 is MDHEN, CDR2 SYDVKM. There are 15 residues in the CDR3. The CDR3 sequence is CASRTRTGPIYEQYF. As DNA, the CDR3 is TGTGCCAGCAGAACAAGGACAGGCCCGATCTACGAGCAGTACTTC.

Ten or more counts support this clonotype. V is TRBV20-1 and J is TRBJ1-5; 7 nucleotides agree with TRBD1. Germline CDR1 DFQATT, CDR2 SNEGSKA (reference sequence). CDR3 length: 15 amino acids. Trimming at V came to 0 bases and at J to 4 bases, leaving 6 bases not matched to a gene. CDR3 nucleotide sequence: TGCAGTGCTAGAGACCCAGGGGGTGAGAATCAGCCCCAGCATTTT. Translated: CSARDPGGENQPQHF.

The rearrangement joins TRBV5-1 to TRBJ2-7, with 7 bases matching TRBD1. The V gene end was trimmed by 4 bases and the J gene end by 0 bases; junction bases not matched to a gene: 7. The CDR3 sequence is 15 residues long. CDR1 is SGHRS, CDR2 YFSETQ, per germline. For the CDR3, the DNA is TGCGCCAGCAGCCCCAGACAGGGTGCCTCCTACGAGCAGTACTTC. It is translated as CASSPRQGASYEQYF.

Ten or more counts support this clonotype. This chain joins TRBV3-1 and TRBJ1-6; 8 nucleotides match TRBD1. The CDR3 length is 15 residues. Germline V gives CDR1 LGHDT, CDR2 YNNKEL (reference sequence). V was clipped by 4 bases and J by 10 bases; unmatched bases: 9. The CDR3 sequence is CASSPYGTGGSPLHF. CDR3 nucleotides: TGTGCCAGCAGCCCTTACGGGACAGGCGGCTCACCCCTCCACTTT.

Worth noting for this clonotype: The CDR3 end shows no conserved phenylalanine or tryptophan, and so a read error is likely. The rearrangement joins TRBV20-1 to TRBJ2-3, with 12 positions matching TRBD2. The trim removed 4 bases at V and 2 bases at J, leaving 1 base unmatched. The CDR3 spans 14 residues. Germline V gene lookup returns CDR1 DFQATT and CDR2 SNEGSKA (reference sequence). CDR3 in amino acids: CSATSGRVTDTQYS. For the CDR3, the DNA is TGCAGTGCTACTAGCGGGAGGGTCACAGATACGCAGTATTCT.

This clonotype was recorded a few times. The junction and the germline gene differ at one end; a read error may be behind it. The rearrangement links TRBV12-3 or TRBV12-4 to TRBJ2-7; 13 nucleotides align to TRBD2. The CDR3 is 16 amino acids. The CDR3 DNA is TGTGCCAGCAGTGCGGGACTAGCGGGGCTGTCCTCCGAGCAGTACTTC. Translated: CASSAGLAGLSSEQYF.

The V call is TRBV12-5, the J call TRBJ2-1; D uncertain. CDR1 is LGHNT and CDR2 is FRNRAP in the germline V gene. V lost 5 bases and J 7 bases, leaving 15 bases between the germline ends. CDR3 length: 14 residues. In nucleotides, the CDR3 is TGTGCTAGTGGTACCAGTGCTTTAAGGAATGAGCAGTTCTTC. As protein: CASGTSALRNEQFF.

The chain couples TRBV7-6 to TRBJ2-3, with D uncertain. This CDR3 region has 14 residues. Germline CDR1 SGHVS, CDR2 FNYEAQ. V was pared by 4 bases and J by 0 bases, with 8 bases between. The CDR3 sequence: CASSSLQSTDTQYF. CDR3 DNA: TGTGCCAGCAGCTCACTCCAGAGCACAGATACGCAGTATTTT.

The chain combines TRBV6-1 with TRBJ2-2; D ambiguous. V was clipped by 5 bases and J by 7 bases, with 8 bases between them. Germline assignment: CDR1 MNHNS and CDR2 SASEGT. The CDR3 consists of 12 residues. The CDR3 here is CASSSPSGELFF. CDR3 in DNA: TGTGCCAGCAGTAGCCCGAGCGGGGAGCTGTTTTTT.

The chain carries TRBV7-9 and TRBJ2-3; no definite D call. The CDR3 spans 17 residues. Per the germline V gene, CDR1 is SEHNR and CDR2 is FQNEAQ (reference sequence). The V gene lost 7 bases and the J gene lost 1 base, with 21 bases spanning the gap. CDR3 amino acids: CASILGTSSKGTDTQYF. The DNA for the CDR3 is TGTGCCAGCATCTTGGGTACCTCTTCAAAGGGCACAGATACGCAGTATTTT.

This clonotype came up a few times. This sequence joins TRBV12-3 or TRBV12-4 and TRBJ1-6; tentative D call: TRBD1 (5 bases). V was pared by 1 base and J by 5 bases, with 6 bases between. CDR3 length: 14 residues. CDR3 nucleotides: TGTGCCAGCAGTTTAGGGGGCAATAATTCACCCCTCCACTTT. Translating gives CASSLGGNNSPLHF.

This clonotype was detected a few times. The chain uses TRBV6-2 or TRBV6-3 and TRBJ1-1; 7 bases are a match to TRBD1. The length of the CDR3 is 19 residues. Germline CDR1 reads MNHEY; CDR2 reads SVGEGT. J lost 1 base, V lost 0 bases, and 14 bases had no gene match. CDR3 in DNA: TGTGCCAGCAGTTACTCGTCCACACAGGGGCGGGATTGGAACACTGAAGCTTTCTTT. As protein: CASSYSSTQGRDWNTEAFF.

This clonotype was counted between two and nine times. This sequence joins TRBV19 and TRBJ2-1, with D possibly being TRBD1 (5 bases). This CDR3 contains 16 residues. V was clipped by 8 bases and J by 5 bases, with 22 bases between them. CDR1 is LNHDA and CDR2 is SQIVND in the germline V gene (reference sequence). Here the CDR3 DNA reads TGTGCCAGTGAATTACGACCAGGGCAAATAAACAATGAGCAGTTCTTC. Protein: CASELRPGQINNEQFF.

V and J are TRBV12-3 or TRBV12-4 and TRBJ1-5; D call uncertain. The CDR3 has 13 amino acids. Trimming stripped 1 base from V and 7 bases from J, with 8 bases between. CDR3 protein: CASSLGARQPQHF. The DNA of the CDR3 is TGTGCCAGCAGTTTAGGTGCCCGCCAGCCCCAGCATTTT.

This clonotype has a count of ten or more. The genes are TRBV9 and TRBJ2-1, with 14 bases matching TRBD2. This CDR3 has 15 amino acids. The V gene end was trimmed by 4 bases and the J gene end by 9 bases; junction bases not matched to a gene: 6. Per germline, CDR1 SGDLS and CDR2 YYNGEE. CDR3 bases: TGTGCCAGCAGCACCCGACTAGCGGGAGGGAGTGAGCAGTTCTTC. Translation gives CASSTRLAGGSEQFF.

This clonotype was picked up a small number of times. The chain links TRBV5-4 to TRBJ2-2, with 8 nucleotides matching TRBD1. V shed 5 bases and J 1 base; nucleotides not matched to a gene: 4. From germline, CDR1 is SGHNT and CDR2 YYREEE (reference sequence). This CDR3 has 15 amino acids. The CDR3, as DNA: TGTGCCAGCAGGGTACAGGGGGTGAACACCGGGGAGCTGTTTTTT. Translating it yields CASRVQGVNTGELFF.

This chain links TRBV7-2 with TRBJ2-5; 7 nucleotides match TRBD2. The CDR3 has 13 amino acids. The trim removed 3 bases at V and 5 bases at J, leaving 3 bases unmatched. CDR1 is SGHTA and CDR2 is FQGNSA in the germline V gene. CDR3 region: CASSFGGLETQYF. CDR3 DNA sequence: TGTGCCAGCAGCTTCGGGGGGTTGGAGACCCAGTACTTC.

The chain's CDR3 is CAVRGSSTDTQYF. The CDR3 nucleotides are TGTGCCGTGCGGGGTAGCAGCACAGATACGCAGTATTTT. The V call is TRBV10-3, the J call TRBJ2-3, with a possible D match to TRBD2 (6 bases). This CDR3 is 13 amino acids long. CDR1 is ENHRY, CDR2 SYGVKD, per germline. Trimming shortened V by 11 bases and J by 0 bases, and 12 bases separated the two germline ends.